This TCR beta chain is drawn from a study of Graves' ophthalmopathy and Graves' hyperthyroidism. Whole-study results and caveats: The model reached just under 71% sensitivity and approximately 72% specificity for predicting ophthalmopathy progression.

Scientists amplified the TCR beta CDR3 regions from RNA transcripts. After a first-round RT-PCR with HTBI primers, a second-round multiplex PCR was run. In TCRdb, the multiplex PCR reads were re-called with MiXCR into one record per CDR3 protein. The data contain around 670,000 distinct CDR3 sequences, 35% to 50% of them singletons. The sample holds a few counts of this clonotype. The target antigen is unknown. Trimming removed 5 bases from V and 3 bases from J, with 18 bases in between. This CDR3 region has 15 residues. CDR1 and CDR2 from the germline V gene are SGHDT and YYEEEE. This chain joins TRBV5-6 and TRBJ2-7; the D gene is possibly TRBD1 (6 bases). This clonotype originated in an adult man with Graves' ophthalmopathy. Sequenced sample: peripheral blood. CDR3 residues: CASRHSGTPIYEQYF. The CDR3 DNA sequence: TGTGCCAGCAGGCACTCCGGGACACCCATCTACGAGCAGTACTTC.